Listed below are T cell receptor beta chains from one sample, sequenced in a study of T-cell reconstitution after alpha-beta-depleted transplantation in children. TCRdb reanalysed the PCR reads using MiXCR and keeps one entry per CDR3 protein. The table records hundreds of thousands of distinct CDR3 sequences, over 10% of them present only once. The sample consisted of PBMCs, taken before TCRalphabeta/CD19-depleted stem cell transplant. Receptors were obtained from a girl aged 2-10 years with congenital amegakaryocytic thrombocytopenia, due to receive a stem cell transplant. The CDR3 runs from the conserved cysteine through the conserved F or W. A D gene is named only where the DNA matches it firmly. Clone sizes are given selectively: once, few, many, or a class where the clone is expanded.

J: TRBJ2-5; size: NA; D: TRBD1; V: TRBV12-3/TRBV12-4; DNA: TGTGCCAGCAGTTTAGCGAGGCCCCACAGGGGAGAAAAAGAGACCCAGTACTTC; CDR3: CASSLARPHRGEKETQYF
J: TRBJ2-2; size: NA; D: NA; V: TRBV7-9; DNA: TGTGCCAGCAGGAAGGAGAACACCGGGGAGCTGTTTTTT; CDR3: CASRKENTGELFF
J: TRBJ2-3; size: NA; D: TRBD1; V: TRBV4-1; DNA: TGCGCCAGCAGCACTGACAGGGAGTCCACGCAGTATTTT; CDR3: CASSTDRESTQYF
J: TRBJ2-3; size: many; D: NA; V: TRBV29-1; DNA: TGCAGCGTTGCGGGCCAGGAGGAGGATTACACAGATACGCAGTATTTT; CDR3: CSVAGQEEDYTDTQYF
J: TRBJ2-3; size: NA; D: NA; V: TRBV29-1; DNA: TGCAGCGTTGCCCGGGTCATTACTAGCACAGATACGCAGTATTTT; CDR3: CSVARVITSTDTQYF
J: TRBJ2-5; size: many; D: NA; V: TRBV12-3/TRBV12-4; DNA: TGTGCCAGCAGTCCTCAGACAACCCGGTACCAAGAGACCCAGTACTTC; CDR3: CASSPQTTRYQETQYF
J: TRBJ2-1; size: NA; D: NA; V: TRBV5-1; DNA: TGCGCCAGCAGAAGGACCAGCGAAAACAATGAGCAGTTCTTC; CDR3: CASRRTSENNEQFF
J: TRBJ1-2; size: NA; D: NA; V: TRBV3-1; DNA: TGTGCCAGCAGCCAAGAATTGGCCGTCCAAATCTATGGCTACACCTTC; CDR3: CASSQELAVQIYGYTF
J: TRBJ2-7; size: many; D: NA; V: TRBV20-1; DNA: TGCAGTGCTAGAGAGAGTCCGGAGCAGTACTTC; CDR3: CSARESPEQYF
J: TRBJ2-1; size: NA; D: NA; V: TRBV20-1; DNA: TGCTGTGCTAGAGTGGCGGGACAATCCTACAATGAGCAGTTCTTC; CDR3: CCARVAGQSYNEQFF
J: TRBJ2-5; size: many; D: NA; V: TRBV25-1; DNA: TGTGCCAGCAGTGAATTGGGTGGGAGAGGGGAGACCCAGTACTTC; CDR3: CASSELGGRGETQYF
J: TRBJ1-1; size: many; D: TRBD1; V: TRBV12-3/TRBV12-4; DNA: TGTGCCAGCAGCAGGAGAACAGGGGCCAGCTTT; CDR3: CASSRRTGASF
J: TRBJ2-1; size: NA; D: NA; V: TRBV7-2; DNA: TGTGCCAGCAGCTTAGCGCTTCGGGGGAATGAGCAGTTCTTC; CDR3: CASSLALRGNEQFF
J: TRBJ2-5; size: NA; D: TRBD2; V: TRBV11-3; DNA: TGTGCCAGCAGCGGGAGCGGGGCTGAGACCCAGTACTTC; CDR3: CASSGSGAETQYF
J: TRBJ1-2; size: once; D: NA; V: TRBV11-2; DNA: TGTGCCAGCAGCTTCTCCGAATATACCGACTATGGCTACACCTTC; CDR3: CASSFSEYTDYGYTF
J: TRBJ2-7; size: many; D: NA; V: TRBV27; DNA: TGTGCCAGCAGTTTCGGACCCCGCTTTGAGCAGTACTTC; CDR3: CASSFGPRFEQYF
J: TRBJ2-3; size: many; D: NA; V: TRBV25-1; DNA: TGTGCCAGCAGTGAATTCGTTGTCCTTACGCAGTATTTT; CDR3: CASSEFVVLTQYF
J: TRBJ2-4; size: few; D: TRBD2; V: TRBV4-1; DNA: TGCGCCAGCAGCCAAGGACTAGCGGGAGCCAAAAACATTCAGTACTTC; CDR3: CASSQGLAGAKNIQYF
J: TRBJ2-3; size: many; D: TRBD2; V: TRBV29-1; DNA: TGCAGCGTTGATACGACTAGCAGTAGCACAGATACGCAGTATTTT; CDR3: CSVDTTSSSTDTQYF
J: TRBJ1-6; size: NA; D: NA; V: TRBV27; DNA: TGTGCCAGCACCTGGATCGGAGGGGATTCACCCCTCCACTTT; CDR3: CASTWIGGDSPLHF
J: TRBJ2-1; size: NA; D: TRBD2; V: TRBV4-1; DNA: TGCGCCAGCAGCCAAGATCGGCGGACTAGCAATGAGCAGTTCTTC; CDR3: CASSQDRRTSNEQFF
J: TRBJ2-1; size: many; D: TRBD2; V: TRBV12-3/TRBV12-4; DNA: TGTGCCAGCAGTTTATCTAGCGGGAGTATCTATGAGCAGTTCTTC; CDR3: CASSLSSGSIYEQFF
J: TRBJ2-1; size: NA; D: NA; V: TRBV11-3; DNA: TGTGCCAGCAGCCCAATGGGATCAGGTACAGGGCAAAATGAGCAGTTCTTC; CDR3: CASSPMGSGTGQNEQFF
J: TRBJ1-3; size: many; D: NA; V: TRBV12-3/TRBV12-4; DNA: TGTGCCAGCTTCCCGGACGCTGGAAACACCATATATTTT; CDR3: CASFPDAGNTIYF
J: TRBJ2-1; size: many; D: NA; V: TRBV5-5; DNA: TGTGCCAGCAGCCAACTAGATCTGAGCTCCTACAATGAGCAGTTCTTC; CDR3: CASSQLDLSSYNEQFF
J: TRBJ2-1; size: few; D: NA; V: TRBV4-1; DNA: TGCGCCAGCAGCCGGGCAGGGTTTTACAATGAGCAGTTCTTC; CDR3: CASSRAGFYNEQFF
J: TRBJ2-3; size: NA; D: NA; V: TRBV7-9; DNA: TGTGCCAGCAGGATAACCCTAGGTGGCACAGATACGCAGTATTTT; CDR3: CASRITLGGTDTQYF
J: TRBJ2-5; size: many; D: NA; V: TRBV7-8; DNA: TGTGCCAGCAGCTTACAGGGAGGAGTTGGGGAGACCCAGTACTTC; CDR3: CASSLQGGVGETQYF
J: TRBJ2-1; size: many; D: NA; V: TRBV29-1; DNA: TGCAGCGTTGACAGGGGGGATGAGCAGTTCTTC; CDR3: CSVDRGDEQFF
J: TRBJ2-1; size: few; D: NA; V: TRBV20-1; DNA: TGCAGTGCTAGAGGAGGGGTCAATGAGCAGTTCTTC; CDR3: CSARGGVNEQFF
J: TRBJ2-1; size: many; D: NA; V: TRBV21-1; DNA: TGTGCCCACGGGTTACAGTTTACTAGCGATACCTACAATGAGCAGTTCTTC; CDR3: CAHGLQFTSDTYNEQFF
J: TRBJ1-1; size: many; D: NA; V: TRBV7-6; DNA: TGTGCCAGCAGCTTGCTGGGCATGGACACTGAAGCTTTCTTT; CDR3: CASSLLGMDTEAFF
J: TRBJ2-1; size: few; D: TRBD2; V: TRBV20-1; DNA: TGCAGTGCTAGAAGGACTAGCTGGGAGCAGTTCTTC; CDR3: CSARRTSWEQFF
J: TRBJ2-3; size: many; D: NA; V: TRBV5-1; DNA: TGCGCCAGCAGCTTGGCGGCAGAAACAGATACGCAGTATTTT; CDR3: CASSLAAETDTQYF
J: TRBJ1-6; size: many; D: TRBD1; V: TRBV10-3; DNA: TGTGCCATATCCGGGACAGGGTCGAATTCACCCCTCCACTTT; CDR3: CAISGTGSNSPLHF
J: TRBJ2-7; size: many; D: NA; V: TRBV5-1; DNA: TGCGCCAGCAGCCGGGGACGGGCCCTCGAGCAGTACTTC; CDR3: CASSRGRALEQYF
J: TRBJ2-2; size: NA; D: NA; V: TRBV29-1; DNA: TGCAGCGTTGCTCGGACATCCGGGGAGCTGTTTTTT; CDR3: CSVARTSGELFF
J: TRBJ1-5; size: many; D: NA; V: TRBV5-1; DNA: TGCGCCGGCCGACGGTTCAATCAGCCCCAGCATTTT; CDR3: CAGRRFNQPQHF
J: TRBJ2-6; size: NA; D: NA; V: TRBV18; DNA: TGTGCCAGCTCACCACGGACCCCCGGGGCCAACGTCCTGACTTTC; CDR3: CASSPRTPGANVLTF
J: TRBJ2-1; size: few; D: NA; V: TRBV11-3; DNA: TGTGCCAGCAGCTTAGATCTCAGGGGTGAGCAGTTCTTC; CDR3: CASSLDLRGEQFF
J: TRBJ2-7; size: few; D: NA; V: TRBV7-9; DNA: TGTGCCAGCAGCTTAGTAGGCAGCTTCTACGAGCAGTACTTC; CDR3: CASSLVGSFYEQYF
J: TRBJ2-6; size: few; D: NA; V: TRBV29-1; DNA: TGCAGCGTTTCTTTATTTGTTCGGGGTTCTGGGGCCAACGTCCTGACTTTC; CDR3: CSVSLFVRGSGANVLTF
J: TRBJ1-4; size: few; D: NA; V: TRBV9; DNA: TGTGCCAGCAGCTTTAGTGGGGTGCACGATGAAAAACTGTTTTTT; CDR3: CASSFSGVHDEKLFF
J: TRBJ2-2; size: many; D: TRBD2; V: TRBV20-1; DNA: TGCAGTGCTTGGACTAGTAACACCGGGGAGCTGTTTTTT; CDR3: CSAWTSNTGELFF